These 24 T cell receptor beta chains share one sample of origin, sequenced in a study of regulatory T cells in long-lasting Graves disease. The TCR beta library used iRepertoire HTBI primers with Arm-PCR amplification of CDR3. TCRdb reprocessed the multiplex PCR reads with MiXCR, giving one entry per CDR3 protein. The sample includes more than 350,000 distinct CDR3 sequences, 14% to 15% of them seen just once. The time point is: newly diagnosed GD, antithyroid drugs for less than 3 months. Making the TCR library involved RNA that had been extracted from PBMCs. The same sample was also used in a study of T cells in Graves' hyperthyroidism and ophthalmopathy.

The specimen comprised peripheral blood mononuclear cells (PBMCs), sampled at new diagnosis, from a patient treated with antithyroid drugs. These receptors originate from a woman younger than 45 with Graves disease.

This clonotype came up a few times. This chain links TRBV5-1 with TRBJ1-4; D possibly corresponds to TRBD1 (6 bases). The germline CDR1 and CDR2 sequences are SGHRS and YFSETQ. This CDR3 has 15 residues. Trimming cost V 4 bases and J 3 bases, with 13 bases left between them. The CDR3 DNA reads as TGCGCCAGCAGCCCCGGGGGGGCCCCTAATGAAAAACTGTTTTTT. Encoded protein: CASSPGGAPNEKLFF.

CDR3 loop: CASPTLGGGRFF. CDR3 in DNA: TGTGCCAGCCCTACACTTGGGGGGGGACGGTTCTTC. The rearrangement uses TRBV6-7 and TRBJ2-1, with TRBD2 identical over 7 bases. TRBV6-7 is sorted into the ORF group, with uncertain function. The J segment lost 15 bases and the V segment lost 8 bases, leaving 13 bases of the junction unmatched. The CDR3 totals 12 residues.

Worth noting for this clonotype: A much larger clone lies a single base off, so this may be a read error. The chain carries TRBV12-3 or TRBV12-4 and TRBJ2-7, with D possibly matching TRBD1 (6 bases). V lost 0 bases and J 3 bases, leaving 12 bases between the germline ends. The CDR3 consists of 15 residues. CDR3 DNA: TGTGCCAGCAGTTTAGCGCCACAGGGCCGCTACGAGCAGTACTTC. Translated: CASSLAPQGRYEQYF.

The J gene is TRBJ2-1, the V gene TRBV6-2 or TRBV6-3; possible D gene TRBD2, 5 bases. The germline V gene has CDR1 MNHEY and CDR2 SVGEGT. V gave up 1 base and J gave up 7 bases, with 8 bases separating them. The CDR3 is 13 amino acids. CDR3 protein: CASSYFQRNEQFF. The DNA of the CDR3 is TGTGCCAGCAGTTACTTCCAGCGGAATGAGCAGTTCTTC.

In its sample, this clonotype was seen many times. V and J are TRBV20-1 and TRBJ2-3, with 10 bases identical to TRBD1. CDR3 length: 14 amino acids. Per germline, CDR1 DFQATT and CDR2 SNEGSKA (reference sequence). V trimming: 5 bases; J trimming: 3 bases; junction bases outside the gene matches: 5. In nucleotides, the CDR3 is TGCAGTGCTTCCGGGACAGGGGTGACAGATACGCAGTATTTT. The encoded protein is CSASGTGVTDTQYF.

The chain joins TRBV5-1 to TRBJ1-6; TRBD1 is a possible D gene (5 bases). V was shortened by 4 bases and J by 4 bases, with 24 bases between the two germline ends. The CDR3 totals 19 residues. The germline V gene has CDR1 SGHRS and CDR2 YFSETQ. The CDR3 DNA follows: TGCGCCAGCAGCCGGGGGGTCGTTGACGGGGGTCCTTATAATTCACCCCTCCACTTT. This translates into CASSRGVVDGGPYNSPLHF.

This clonotype was seen at least ten times. This rearrangement joins TRBV24-1 to TRBJ2-5, with D uncertain. CDR1 and CDR2 (germline): KGHDR, SFDVKD. The CDR3 has 12 residues. V shed 5 bases and J shed 4 bases, with 7 bases lying between them. The CDR3 region is CATSVTTETQYF. The CDR3 nucleotides are TGTGCCACCAGTGTGACGACAGAGACCCAGTACTTC.

V and J are TRBV10-1 and TRBJ2-2, with 15 bases matching TRBD2. This CDR3 spans 20 amino acids. Germline V gene sequence: CDR1 WNHNN, CDR2 SYGVQD (reference sequence). The V gene end was trimmed by 3 bases and the J gene end by 3 bases; junction bases not matched to a gene: 11. CDR3 nucleotides: TGCGCCAGCAGTGAACTACCGGGACTAGCGGGAGGAGTTCACACCGGGGAGCTGTTTTTT. Translating gives CASSELPGLAGGVHTGELFF.

This sequence joins TRBV28 and TRBJ2-2; D remains unclear. V was clipped by 9 bases and J by 6 bases, with 8 bases between them. This CDR3 has 11 residues. Germline V gives CDR1 MDHEN, CDR2 SYDVKM. CDR3 nucleotides: TGTGCCAGTGGTCTGTCCGGGGAGCTGTTTTTT. Translating gives CASGLSGELFF.

The chain carries TRBV15 and TRBJ2-7; D ambiguous. The CDR3 runs 13 residues. V was trimmed by 0 bases and J by 2 bases, leaving 5 bases between them. Germline CDR1 is LNHNV and CDR2 is YYDKDF (reference sequence). DNA of the CDR3: TGTGCCACCAGCAGAGAGACCGCCTACGAGCAGTACTTC. This encodes CATSRETAYEQYF.

Written as DNA, the CDR3 is TGTGCCTGGTACCACCCGGGACTAGCGGGAGTAGGCTACAATGAGCAGTTCTTC. Translated, it gives CAWYHPGLAGVGYNEQFF. The rearrangement links TRBV30 to TRBJ2-1, with TRBD2 matching 14 bases. Germline V lookup: CDR1 GTSNPN, CDR2 SVGIG (reference sequence). Trimming at V came to 5 bases and at J to 3 bases, leaving 12 bases not matched to a gene. The length of the CDR3 is 18 residues.

This clonotype was counted only a few times. The chain combines TRBV10-3 with TRBJ2-7; 7 nucleotides line up with TRBD1. The ends lost 5 bases at V and 11 bases at J; junction bases unmatched: 6. This CDR3 is 11 amino acids long. Germline CDR1 reads ENHRY; CDR2 reads SYGVKD. The CDR3 here is CAISTGATEYF. For the CDR3, the DNA is TGTGCCATCAGTACAGGGGCCACTGAGTACTTC.

The V call is TRBV6-5, the J call TRBJ2-7, with TRBD2 matching over 13 bases. Germline CDR1 and CDR2: MNHEY and SVGAGI. Trimming took 0 bases from V and 0 from J; bases not matched to a gene: 14. CDR3 length equals 21 residues. CDR3 amino acids: CASSYSNYGTSGNPASYEQYF. The CDR3 bases are TGTGCCAGCAGTTACTCGAACTACGGGACTAGCGGGAATCCCGCCTCCTACGAGCAGTACTTC.

The sample holds many counts of this clonotype. In DNA form, the CDR3 reads TGTGCCAGCGAGAACTCCCCGGGCGAGCAGTACTTC. Translation: CASENSPGEQYF. The V and J genes are TRBV28 and TRBJ2-7; D uncertain. The V gene lost 8 bases and the J gene lost 6 bases, with 14 bases spanning the gap. Germline V gives CDR1 MDHEN, CDR2 SYDVKM. The CDR3 length is 12 residues.

The V and J genes are TRBV20-1 and TRBJ1-2; the match to TRBD1 covers 8 bases. Germline values: CDR1 DFQATT, CDR2 SNEGSKA (reference sequence). This CDR3 spans 12 amino acids. Trimming removed 7 bases from V and 7 bases from J; junction bases left unmatched: 8. CDR3 nucleotides: TGCAGTGGGCCACAGGGGGATGTTGGCTACACCTTC. It specifies CSGPQGDVGYTF.

Ten or more counts support this clonotype. The rearrangement links TRBV20-1 to TRBJ2-7; D is perhaps TRBD2 (6 bases). This CDR3 region has 10 residues. Germline loops: CDR1 DFQATT, CDR2 SNEGSKA (reference sequence). V was cut by 1 base and J by 9 bases, with 7 bases left in between. The DNA for the CDR3 is TGCAGTGCTAGAGGGGACTCGCAGTACTTC. This translates into CSARGDSQYF.

Only a few counts were recorded for this clonotype. V gene TRBV4-1 combines with J gene TRBJ2-7, with D maybe TRBD1 (5 bases). The V end was cut by 2 bases, the J end by 5 bases, with 7 bases between. Per the germline V gene, CDR1 is MGHRA and CDR2 is YSYEKL. CDR3 length equals 12 residues. The CDR3 bases are TGCGCCAGCAGCCAATTAGGGGACGAGCAGTACTTC. It yields the protein CASSQLGDEQYF.

A remark on this clonotype: A far larger clone is a single base away, which makes a read error likely. This chain joins TRBV3-1 and TRBJ2-1, with D perhaps matching TRBD1 (5 bases). Trimming took off 1 base at V and 10 bases at J, with 11 bases between the two ends. CDR3 length: 13 amino acids. In germline, CDR1 is LGHDT, CDR2 YNNKEL (reference sequence). CDR3 amino acids: CASSQVQGYEQFF. The CDR3 DNA sequence: TGTGCCAGCAGCCAAGTGCAGGGCTACGAGCAGTTCTTC.

This clonotype was seen repeatedly, ten times or more. The V gene is TRBV6-5, the J gene TRBJ1-1; no firm D call. Trimming shortened V by 4 bases and J by 1 base, and 10 bases separated the two germline ends. The length of the CDR3 is 14 residues. Per germline, CDR1 MNHEY and CDR2 SVGAGI. The DNA for the CDR3 is TGTGCCAGCAGTTTTTCGGACGGGAACACTGAAGCTTTCTTT. This codes for CASSFSDGNTEAFF.

This clonotype was observed many times. This chain links TRBV9 with TRBJ2-3, with 13 bases fitting TRBD2. The CDR3 covers 18 residues. V shed 4 bases, J shed 4 bases, and the junction held 12 bases outside the gene matches. Germline V CDR1 and CDR2: SGDLS, YYNGEE. The CDR3 loop reads CASSPTGLAGNGADTQYF. The CDR3 coding sequence is TGTGCCAGCAGCCCCACGGGACTAGCGGGAAATGGGGCAGATACGCAGTATTTT.

There are many counts of this clonotype. The V call is TRBV20-1, the J call TRBJ2-1; 8 nucleotides line up with TRBD2. This CDR3 is 17 amino acids long. J lost 8 bases, V lost 1 base, and 16 bases had no gene match. Germline CDR1 DFQATT, CDR2 SNEGSKA (reference sequence). In nucleotides, the CDR3 is TGCAGTGCTAGAGGCCCCCGAGTAGCGGGAAATCCGGATGAGCAGTTCTTC. Translating gives CSARGPRVAGNPDEQFF.

The table lists this clonotype with many counts. The chain carries TRBV5-1 and TRBJ2-7, with 13 bases that match TRBD2. This CDR3 is 15 amino acids long. Germline-derived CDR1 and CDR2 are SGHRS and YFSETQ. After removal of 3 bases from V and 6 bases from J, the junction contained 6 bases not matched to a gene. CDR3 sequence (DNA): TGCGCCAGCAGCTGGACTAGCGGGAGTCGTGGCGAGCAGTACTTC. Its protein is CASSWTSGSRGEQYF.

This chain joins TRBV4-1 and TRBJ2-3, with 14 bases lining up with TRBD2. V trimming: 4 bases; J trimming: 4 bases; junction bases outside the gene matches: 13. CDR1 and CDR2 from the germline V gene are MGHRA and YSYEKL. This CDR3 is 19 amino acids long. CDR3 region: CASSPLLTSGRATADTQYF. The CDR3 DNA sequence: TGCGCCAGCAGCCCACTTTTGACTAGCGGGAGGGCCACGGCAGATACGCAGTATTTT.

Many counts were recorded for this clonotype. This rearrangement joins TRBV20-1 to TRBJ1-1, with D possibly TRBD1 on 6 matching bases. The CDR3 is made up of 14 amino acids. Germline CDR1 reads DFQATT; CDR2 reads SNEGSKA (reference sequence). V gave up 6 bases and J gave up 1 base, with 15 bases separating them. The CDR3 bases are TGCAGTGCAAAACCGGGACAAAAGAACACTGAAGCTTTCTTT. It encodes CSAKPGQKNTEAFF.